The text below deals with one TCR beta chain. Its antigen is still unknown. This sample was taken from a study of monozygotic twins with inflammatory bowel disease (dated by TCRdb to about 2019). About the investigation overall: The full study comprised 28 monozygotic twin pairs: nine German pairs (four IBD-concordant, five IBD-discordant) and 19 IBD-discordant Danish pairs. The search for disease-associated traits relied mainly on comparing IBD patients with their genetically identical healthy co-twins within discordant pairs. Each individual had, on average, about 151 000 unique TCRalpha sequences and 181 000 unique TCRbeta sequences available for analysis. The paper as a whole reports these results and caveats: Repertoire similarity did not differ between concordant and discordant twins, which could be due to limited statistical power. Measured by the inverse Simpson index, TCRbeta repertoire diversity was lower in IBD patients than in their healthy co-twins. Compared with healthy twins, IBD patients had fewer clonotypes in common with other individuals, a difference most pronounced in patients showing signs of disease activity. Distinction between different T cell subtypes could not be achieved in the analysis. Differing immunosuppressive treatments among patients may have added background noise and inter-individual variability to the repertoires. The results gave no support for a single strong signal or clonotype linked to IBD.

The method behind the library was 5' RACE. Each TCR library was prepared from 3,000 to 4,500 ng of total RNA. cDNA was synthesized with SMARTScribe reverse transcriptase in eight separate reactions per sample. During cDNA synthesis, template switching introduced unique molecular identifiers that contained a 6-nucleotide sample barcode. TCRalpha and TCRbeta cDNA was amplified by two nested PCRs of 16 and 9 cycles, with bead purification after each PCR. Before amplification, the cDNA was treated with uracil DNA-glycosylase and purified using the QIAquick PCR purification kit. The second PCR added Illumina TruSeq-compatible adapters along with sample-specific barcodes. Library quality and concentration were checked on TapeStation and Qubit, and libraries were pooled at approximately 5 ng each. Sequencing of the pooled libraries was done on an Illumina HiSeq2500 single-index Rapid Run using custom sequencing primers and 2 x 100 bp reads. The source study handled its data this way. MiGEC version 1.2.6 was used for UMI-based consensus assembly to correct PCR and sequencing errors. MiXCR version 2.1.1 was used to carry out V(D)J alignment, clonotype assembly and CDR3 extraction. Gene usage, clonotype sharing and MAIT/NKT TCR abundance were normalised by analysing the top 1000, 10 000 and 20 000 clonotypes per sample. Diversity was computed as the inverse Simpson index with the vegan R package after downsampling to 27 000 UMIs. Paired Mann-Whitney U tests on discordant twin pairs were used, with Benjamini-Hochberg multiple-testing correction. The reads, reprocessed by TCRdb, yield one row per CDR3 protein sequence and no DNA. These V and J calls rely on TCRdb rather than the paper's analysis. The data table for this sample lists about 440,000 distinct CDR3 sequences. The ten largest account for about 2.6% of the sample.

There are 18 amino acids in the CDR3, from cysteine to phenylalanine inclusive. A DNA sequence was not provided. CDR1 and CDR2, per the germline V gene, are SGHTA and FQGNSA. From each donor, a roughly 2.5 ml peripheral blood sample was collected into PAXgene tubes and stored at -80 degrees C. Without any T cell sorting, total RNA was extracted from whole blood using the PAXgene blood miRNA kit on an automated QIAcube. Peripheral blood from monozygotic twin pairs, either concordant or discordant for inflammatory bowel disease, underwent deep TCRalpha and TCRbeta repertoire profiling that used unique molecular barcoding. Smoking habits were recorded for all twin pairs, with individuals classified as current, former or never smokers.

The sequenced material came from blood. The TCR sequence derives from a human donor with ulcerative colitis or Crohn's disease, or a healthy co-twin of an affected twin (not recorded which). The chain was built from TRBV7-2 and TRBJ2-3; TCRdb selects TRBD2, and the lack of DNA leaves this call unchecked. The CDR3 amino acid sequence is: CASSLAAPTTSGVDTQYF.